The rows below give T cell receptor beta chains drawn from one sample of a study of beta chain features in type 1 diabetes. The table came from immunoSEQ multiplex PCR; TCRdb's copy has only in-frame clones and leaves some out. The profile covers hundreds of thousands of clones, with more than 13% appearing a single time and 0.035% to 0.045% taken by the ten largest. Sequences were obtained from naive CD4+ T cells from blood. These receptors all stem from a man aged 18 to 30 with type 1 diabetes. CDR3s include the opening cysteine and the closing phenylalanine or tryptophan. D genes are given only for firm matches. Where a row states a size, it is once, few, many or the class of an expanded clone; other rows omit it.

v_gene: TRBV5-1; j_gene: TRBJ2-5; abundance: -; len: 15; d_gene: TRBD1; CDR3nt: TGCGCCAGCAGCATACAGGGGGCCTACCAAGAGACCCAGTACTTC; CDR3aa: CASSIQGAYQETQYF
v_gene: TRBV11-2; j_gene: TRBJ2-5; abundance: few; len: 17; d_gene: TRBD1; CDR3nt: TGTGCCAGCAGCTTCCCCCCGGGACAGGGACGAGGAGAGACCCAGTACTTC; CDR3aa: CASSFPPGQGRGETQYF
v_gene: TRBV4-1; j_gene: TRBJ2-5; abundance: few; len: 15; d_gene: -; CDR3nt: TGCGCCAGCAGCCACGCTCCATCCTGGGGAGAGACCCAGTACTTC; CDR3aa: CASSHAPSWGETQYF
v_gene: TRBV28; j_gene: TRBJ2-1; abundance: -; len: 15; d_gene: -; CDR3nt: TGTGCCAGCAGTTTAGCCACACAGGGTACAGATGAGCAGTTCTTC; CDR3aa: CASSLATQGTDEQFF
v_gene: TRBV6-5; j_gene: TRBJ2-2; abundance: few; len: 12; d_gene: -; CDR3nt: TGTGCCAGCATGGAGGGCCTCGGGGAGCTGTTTTTT; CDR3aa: CASMEGLGELFF
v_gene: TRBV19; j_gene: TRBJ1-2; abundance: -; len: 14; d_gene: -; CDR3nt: TGTGCCAGTAGTATTGGCCCCTGGGGATATGGCTACACCTTC; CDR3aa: CASSIGPWGYGYTF
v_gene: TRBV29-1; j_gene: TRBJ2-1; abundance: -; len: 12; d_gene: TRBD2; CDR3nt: TGCAGCGCGGGGCGGGAGGGCAATGAGCAGTTCTTC; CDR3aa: CSAGREGNEQFF
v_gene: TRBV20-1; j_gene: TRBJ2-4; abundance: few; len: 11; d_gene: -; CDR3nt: TGCAGTGAAAGAAGGGGAAACATTCAGTACTTC; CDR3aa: CSERRGNIQYF
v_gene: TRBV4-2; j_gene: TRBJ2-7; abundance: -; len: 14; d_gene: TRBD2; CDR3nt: TGTGCCAGCAGCCAGCCGGGACTAGCCTACGAGCAGTACTTC; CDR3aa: CASSQPGLAYEQYF
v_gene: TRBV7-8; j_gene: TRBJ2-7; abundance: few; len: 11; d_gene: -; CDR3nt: TGTGCCAGCAGTCTTATCTACGAGCAGTACTTC; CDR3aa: CASSLIYEQYF
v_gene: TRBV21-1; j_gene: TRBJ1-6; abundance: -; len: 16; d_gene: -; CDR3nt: TGTGCCAGCAGCAAATCTGCAAACAGGGGGTTCGGGACCCTCCACTTT; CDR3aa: CASSKSANRGFGTLHF
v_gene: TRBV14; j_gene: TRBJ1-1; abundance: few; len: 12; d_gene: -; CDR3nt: TGTGCCAGCAGCCGCATGAACACTGAAGCTTTCTTT; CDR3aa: CASSRMNTEAFF
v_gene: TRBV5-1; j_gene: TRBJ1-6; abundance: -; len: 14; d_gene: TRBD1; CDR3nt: TGCGCCAGCAGTCGCGGGACAGTGGATTCACCCCTCCACTTT; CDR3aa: CASSRGTVDSPLHF
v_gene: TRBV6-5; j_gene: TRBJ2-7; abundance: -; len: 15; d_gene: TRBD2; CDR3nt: TGTGCCAGCAGTTACGTGGGACTAGCCGCCTACGAGCAGTACTTC; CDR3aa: CASSYVGLAAYEQYF
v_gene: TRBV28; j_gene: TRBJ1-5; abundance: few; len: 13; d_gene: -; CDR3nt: TGTGCCAGCAGTATTATGGGCAATCAGCCCCAGCATTTT; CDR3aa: CASSIMGNQPQHF
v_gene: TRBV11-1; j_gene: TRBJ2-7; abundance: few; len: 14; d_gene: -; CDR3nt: TGTGCCAGCAGCTTATCGGTTCGGTTAGCCGAGCAGTACTTC; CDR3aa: CASSLSVRLAEQYF
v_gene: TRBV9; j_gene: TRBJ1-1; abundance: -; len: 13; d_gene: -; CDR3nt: TGTGCCAGCAGCGTATCCGGGGTCACTGAAGCTTTCTTT; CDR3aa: CASSVSGVTEAFF
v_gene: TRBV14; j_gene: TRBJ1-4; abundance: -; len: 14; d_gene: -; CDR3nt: TGTGCCAGCAGCCACAGGGCAGGCGGTGAAAAACTGTTTTTT; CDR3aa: CASSHRAGGEKLFF
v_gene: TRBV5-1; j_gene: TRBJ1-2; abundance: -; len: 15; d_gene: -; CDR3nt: TGCGCCAGCAGCCCCACCTACGATCAGGGGAATGGCTACACCTTC; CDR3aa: CASSPTYDQGNGYTF
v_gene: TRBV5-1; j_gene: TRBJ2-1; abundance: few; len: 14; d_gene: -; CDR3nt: TGCGCCAGCAGCCCAACTAGATCTTACAATGAGCAGTTCTTC; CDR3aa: CASSPTRSYNEQFF
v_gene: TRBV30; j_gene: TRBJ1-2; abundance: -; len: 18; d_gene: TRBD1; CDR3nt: TGTGCCTGGAGTGTACTGACAGGGCGAGGGTTTACTAACTATGGCTACACCTTC; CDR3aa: CAWSVLTGRGFTNYGYTF
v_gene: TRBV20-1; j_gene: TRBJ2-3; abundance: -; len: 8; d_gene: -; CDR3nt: TGCAGTACAGATACGCAGTATTTT; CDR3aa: CSTDTQYF
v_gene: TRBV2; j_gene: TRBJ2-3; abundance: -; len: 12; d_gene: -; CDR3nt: TGTGCCAGCAGTGGTGGTTCAGATACGCAGTATTTT; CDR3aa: CASSGGSDTQYF
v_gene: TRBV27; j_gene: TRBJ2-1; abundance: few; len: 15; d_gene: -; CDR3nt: TGTGCCAGCAGTTTAAGGCAAGACCTCTACAATGAGCAGTTCTTC; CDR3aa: CASSLRQDLYNEQFF
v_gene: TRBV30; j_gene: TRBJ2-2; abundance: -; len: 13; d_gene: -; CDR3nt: TGTGCCTGGGGTAGCGCGAACACCGGGGAGCTGTTTTTT; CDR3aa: CAWGSANTGELFF
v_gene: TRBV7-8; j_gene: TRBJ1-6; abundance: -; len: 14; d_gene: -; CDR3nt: TGTGCCAGCAGCTTAATGAGGGTGGATTCACCCCTCCACTTT; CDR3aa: CASSLMRVDSPLHF
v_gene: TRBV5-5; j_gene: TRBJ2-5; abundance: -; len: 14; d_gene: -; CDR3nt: TGTGCCAGCAGCTTATTAACGGTACAAGAGACCCAGTACTTC; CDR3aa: CASSLLTVQETQYF
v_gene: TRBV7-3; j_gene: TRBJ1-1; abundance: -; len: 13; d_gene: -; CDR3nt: TGTGCCAGCAGCCGAGGGGAAGGAACTGAAGCTTTCTTT; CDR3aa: CASSRGEGTEAFF
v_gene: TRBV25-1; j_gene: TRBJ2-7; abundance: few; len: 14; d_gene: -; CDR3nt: TGTGCCAGCAGTGATACAGGAACCTCCTACGAGCAGTACTTC; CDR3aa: CASSDTGTSYEQYF
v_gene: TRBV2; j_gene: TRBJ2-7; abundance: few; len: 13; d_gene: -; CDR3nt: TGTGCCAGCAGTGAAGCGCTCGGCTACGAGCAGTACTTC; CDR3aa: CASSEALGYEQYF
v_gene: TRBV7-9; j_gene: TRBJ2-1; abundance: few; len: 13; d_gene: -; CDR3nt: TGTGCCAGCAGCTCGCAGGGCTACAATGAGCAGTTCTTC; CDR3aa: CASSSQGYNEQFF
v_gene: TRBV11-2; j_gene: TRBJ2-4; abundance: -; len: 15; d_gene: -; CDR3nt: TGTGCCAGCAGCTTAGCCCGGGCACCCCTGGACATTCAGTACTTC; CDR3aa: CASSLARAPLDIQYF
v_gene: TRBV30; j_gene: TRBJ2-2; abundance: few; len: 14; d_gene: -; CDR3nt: TGTGCCTGGCAACCGGGCCTGATCACCGGGGAGCTGTTTTTT; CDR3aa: CAWQPGLITGELFF
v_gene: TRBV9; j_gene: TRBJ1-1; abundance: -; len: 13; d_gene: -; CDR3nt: TGTGCCAGCAGCGCTCATGCGAACACTGAAGCTTTCTTT; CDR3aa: CASSAHANTEAFF
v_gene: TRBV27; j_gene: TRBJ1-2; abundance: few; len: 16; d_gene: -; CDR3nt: TGTGCCAGCAGCTCCCTAATTTCTCCGGGAATCTATGGCTACACCTTC; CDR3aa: CASSSLISPGIYGYTF
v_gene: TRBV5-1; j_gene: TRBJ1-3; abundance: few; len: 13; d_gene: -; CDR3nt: TGCGCCAGCAGCGGGGGATCTGGAAACACCATATATTTT; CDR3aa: CASSGGSGNTIYF
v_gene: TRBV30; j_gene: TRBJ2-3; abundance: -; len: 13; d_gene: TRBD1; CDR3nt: TGTGCCTGCCAGGTCCAGGGGGCTGATACGCAGTATTTT; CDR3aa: CACQVQGADTQYF
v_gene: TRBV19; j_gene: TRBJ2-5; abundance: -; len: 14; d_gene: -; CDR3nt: TGTGCCAGTAGTGCCCAGGGGTTTAGAGAGACCCAGTACTTC; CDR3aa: CASSAQGFRETQYF
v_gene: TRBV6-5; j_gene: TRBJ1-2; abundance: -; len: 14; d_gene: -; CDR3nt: TGTGCCACTCACCGCGGGGGAGCTAACTATGGCTACACCTTC; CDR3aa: CATHRGGANYGYTF
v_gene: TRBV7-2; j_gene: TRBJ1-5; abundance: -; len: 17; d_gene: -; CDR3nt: TGTGCCAGCAGCGAAAGTCTAGTGACCGTGGGCAATCAGCCCCAGCATTTT; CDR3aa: CASSESLVTVGNQPQHF
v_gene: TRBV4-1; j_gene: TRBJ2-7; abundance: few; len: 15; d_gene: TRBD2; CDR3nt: TGCGCCAGCACTCAAGCGGGAGGCAACTCCTACGAGCAGTACTTC; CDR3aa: CASTQAGGNSYEQYF
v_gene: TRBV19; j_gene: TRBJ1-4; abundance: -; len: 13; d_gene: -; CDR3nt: TGTGCCAGTAGTATGTTCGGCCGGGAAAAACTGTTTTTT; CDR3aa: CASSMFGREKLFF
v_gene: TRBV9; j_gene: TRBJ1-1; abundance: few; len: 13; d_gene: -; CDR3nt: TGTGCCAGCAGCGTAGAGACCAACACTGAAGCTTTCTTT; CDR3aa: CASSVETNTEAFF
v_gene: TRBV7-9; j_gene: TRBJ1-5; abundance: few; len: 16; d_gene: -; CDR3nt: TGTGCCAGCAGCCCTCACCCCGACAGGTGGAATCAGCCCCAGCATTTT; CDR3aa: CASSPHPDRWNQPQHF
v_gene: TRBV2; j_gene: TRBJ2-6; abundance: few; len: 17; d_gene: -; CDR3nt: TGTGCCAGCAGTGAATGGTCACTGGGCTCTGGGGCCAACGTCCTGACTTTC; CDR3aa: CASSEWSLGSGANVLTF
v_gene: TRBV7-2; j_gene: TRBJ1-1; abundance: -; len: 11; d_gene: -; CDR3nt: TGTGCCAGCAGCGTAAGGGCTGAAGCTTTCTTT; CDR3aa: CASSVRAEAFF
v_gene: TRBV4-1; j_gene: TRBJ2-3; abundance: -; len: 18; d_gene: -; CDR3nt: TGCGCCAGCAGCCAAGTCGCTACGTCCCGGCTAAGCACAGATACGCAGTATTTT; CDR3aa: CASSQVATSRLSTDTQYF
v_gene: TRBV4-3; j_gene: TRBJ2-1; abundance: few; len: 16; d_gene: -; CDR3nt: TGCGCCAGCAGCCAAGATTGGGGGCCGAAGGGTATTGAGCAGTTCTTC; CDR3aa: CASSQDWGPKGIEQFF
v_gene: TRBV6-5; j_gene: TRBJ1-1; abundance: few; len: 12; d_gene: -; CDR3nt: TGTGCCAGCAGTCCACAGAGGGATCACGCTTTCTTT; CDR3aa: CASSPQRDHAFF
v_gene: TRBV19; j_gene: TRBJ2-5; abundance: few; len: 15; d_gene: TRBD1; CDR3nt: TGTGCCAGTGCCTACACCGGGACAGGGCGAGAGACCCAGTACTTC; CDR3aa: CASAYTGTGRETQYF
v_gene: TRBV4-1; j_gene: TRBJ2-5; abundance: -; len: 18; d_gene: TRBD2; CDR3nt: TGCGCCAGCAGCCAAGGCCCCCTAGCGGGGGGAGAGAAAGAGACCCAGTACTTC; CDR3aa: CASSQGPLAGGEKETQYF
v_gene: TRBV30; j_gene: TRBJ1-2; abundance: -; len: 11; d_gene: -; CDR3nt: TGTGCCGGGGGAGGGCCCTATGGCTACACCTTC; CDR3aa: CAGGGPYGYTF
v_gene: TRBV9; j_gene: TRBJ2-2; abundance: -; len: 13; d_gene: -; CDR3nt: TGTGCCAGCAGCGCAAGTACCACCGGGGAGCTGTTTTTT; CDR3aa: CASSASTTGELFF
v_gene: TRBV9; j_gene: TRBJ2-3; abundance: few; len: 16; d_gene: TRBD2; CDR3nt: TGTGCCAGCAGCGTACAACGGGGGGTGAGCACAGATACGCAGTATTTT; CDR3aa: CASSVQRGVSTDTQYF
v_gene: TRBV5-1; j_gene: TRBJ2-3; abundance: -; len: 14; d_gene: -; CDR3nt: TGCGCCAGCAGCTTGGGACTTAGCACAGATACGCAGTATTTT; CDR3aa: CASSLGLSTDTQYF